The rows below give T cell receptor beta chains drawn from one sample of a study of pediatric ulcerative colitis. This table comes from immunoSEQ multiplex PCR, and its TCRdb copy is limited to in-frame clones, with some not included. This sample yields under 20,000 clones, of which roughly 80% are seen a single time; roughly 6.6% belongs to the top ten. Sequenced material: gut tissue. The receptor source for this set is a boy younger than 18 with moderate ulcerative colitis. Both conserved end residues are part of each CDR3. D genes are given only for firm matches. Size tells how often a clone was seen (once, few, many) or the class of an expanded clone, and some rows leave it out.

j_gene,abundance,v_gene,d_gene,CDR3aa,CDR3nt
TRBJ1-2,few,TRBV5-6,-,CASSLLIQDGDIYGYTF,TGTGCCAGCAGCTTGTTGATTCAGGATGGGGACATTTATGGCTACACCTTC
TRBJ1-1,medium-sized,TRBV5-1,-,CASSLAGGYTEAFF,TGCGCCAGCAGCTTGGCGGGGGGCTACACTGAAGCTTTCTTT
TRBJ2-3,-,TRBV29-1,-,CSVESGITDTQYF,TGCAGCGTTGAATCCGGAATCACAGATACGCAGTATTTT
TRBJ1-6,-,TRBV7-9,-,CASSLYLDSPLHF,TGTGCCAGCAGCTTATACTTGGATTCACCCCTCCACTTT
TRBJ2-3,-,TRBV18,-,CASSPASGAGTDTQYF,TGTGCCAGCTCACCCGCATCGGGAGCGGGCACAGATACGCAGTATTTT
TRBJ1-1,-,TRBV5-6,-,CASSLGPTNTEAFF,TGTGCCAGCAGCTTGGGGCCGACGAACACTGAAGCTTTCTTT
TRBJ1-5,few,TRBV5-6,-,CASSLYGSNQPQHF,TGTGCCAGCAGCTTGTACGGGAGCAATCAGCCCCAGCATTTT
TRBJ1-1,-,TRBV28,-,CASSLLGQVNTEAFF,TGTGCCAGCAGTTTACTGGGACAAGTGAACACTGAAGCTTTCTTT
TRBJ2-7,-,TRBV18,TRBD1,CASSPWDRAYEQYF,TGTGCCAGCTCACCGTGGGACAGGGCTTACGAGCAGTACTTC
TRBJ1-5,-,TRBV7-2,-,CASSLGGGVEPQHF,TGTGCCAGCAGCCTAGGCGGCGGGGTGGAGCCCCAGCATTTT
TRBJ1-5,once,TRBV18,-,CASSRDGLGGNQPQHF,TGTGCCAGCTCACGGGACGGCTTGGGGGGTAATCAGCCCCAGCATTTT
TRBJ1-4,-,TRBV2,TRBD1,CASPDRRNEKLFF,TGTGCCAGCCCGGACAGGCGGAATGAAAAACTGTTTTTT
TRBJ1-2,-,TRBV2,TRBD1,CASGLDRDCGYGYTF,TGTGCCAGCGGCCTCGACAGGGATTGCGGCTATGGCTACACCTTC
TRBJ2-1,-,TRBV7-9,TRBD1,CASSRPRDSTYNEQFF,TGTGCCAGCAGCCGCCCCAGGGACAGCACCTACAATGAGCAGTTCTTC